This TCR beta chain was sequenced for a study of shared clonotypes between healthy human individuals. The germline CDR1 and CDR2 sequences are SQVTM and ANQGSEA. The CDR3 contains 13 residues. Deletions cut 5 bases from V and 0 bases from J, with 5 bases between. Measured with immunoSEQ multiplex PCR; TCRdb has only the in-frame clones, and not every one. This table holds 2 million to 2.5 million clones, around 95% found once. The chain links TRBV29-1 to TRBJ2-6; D not certain. The clonotype originates from a man aged 18 to 29 in good health. Specimen: naive CD4+ T cells sorted from blood. Subset: CD45RA+ positively selected. The CDR3 sequence: CSVTSSGANVLTF. The CDR3 bases are TGCAGCGTTACGAGCTCTGGGGCCAACGTCCTGACTTTC. Full variable domain (remainder filled in from reference TRBV29-1 and TRBJ2-6): SAVISQKPSRDICQRGTSLTIQCQVDSQVTMMFWYRQQPGQSLTLIATANQGSEATYESGFVIDKFPISRPNLTFSTLTVSNMSPEDSSIYLCSVTSSGANVLTFGAGSRLTVL.